This T cell receptor (beta chain) was sequenced during a study of blood T cell repertoires in COVID-19. Study-level information: From the United States, Italy and Spain came samples of acute and convalescent COVID-19. The analysed material was cDNA or gDNA that came from T cells, B-cell-depleted T cells, or PBMCs.

As handled by the study authors: Reference gene primer amplification gave nucleated cell count estimates. Clones were read by immunoSEQ multiplex PCR, and TCRdb kept only the in-frame ones, dropping some. V and J calls and clone size are copied from that table; D and trimming were computed from the DNA. The sample has around 310,000 clones, 85% to 90% seen once; the top ten hold roughly 1%. Enrolled during active infection, Seattle patients were then followed longitudinally. Germline CDR1 MDHEN, CDR2 SYDVKM. Trimming removed 10 bases from V and 7 bases from J; junction bases left unmatched: 5. The CDR3 contains 13 residues.

The receptor's source is a woman aged 40 to 50 with COVID-19, enrolled during active disease. Sequenced: peripheral blood. The J gene is TRBJ1-6, the V gene TRBV28; TRBD1 agrees at 9 bases. The CDR3 DNA is TGTGCCATCAGGGACAGGGTGAATTCACCCCTCCACTTT. Amino acid sequence: CAIRDRVNSPLHF. The full variable domain, its missing parts supplied by reference TRBV28 and TRBJ1-6, is DVKVTQSSRYLVKRTGEKVFLECVQDMDHENMFWYRQDPGLGLRLIYFSYDVKMKEKGDIPEGYSVSREKKERFSLILESASTNQTSMYLCAIRDRVNSPLHFGNGTRLTVT.